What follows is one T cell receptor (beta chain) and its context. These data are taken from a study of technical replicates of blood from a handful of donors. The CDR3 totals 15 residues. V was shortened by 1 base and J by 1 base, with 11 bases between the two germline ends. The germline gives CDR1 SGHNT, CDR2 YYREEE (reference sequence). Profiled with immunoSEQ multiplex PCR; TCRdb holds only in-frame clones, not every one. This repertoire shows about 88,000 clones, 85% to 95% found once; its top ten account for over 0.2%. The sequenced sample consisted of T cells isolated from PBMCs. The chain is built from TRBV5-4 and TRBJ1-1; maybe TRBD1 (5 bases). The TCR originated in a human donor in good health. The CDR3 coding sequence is TGTGCCAGCAGCTTGTCGACAGCAGGGAACACTGAAGCTTTCTTT. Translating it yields CASSLSTAGNTEAFF. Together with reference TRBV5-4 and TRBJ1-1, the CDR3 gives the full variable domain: ETGVTQSPTHLIKTRGQQVTLRCSSQSGHNTVSWYQQALGQGPQFIFQYYREEENGRGNFPPRFSGLQFPNYSSELNVNALELDDSALYLCASSLSTAGNTEAFFGQGTRLTVV.